This TCR beta chain is drawn from a study of blood T cell repertoires in COVID-19. The length of the CDR3 is 12 residues. Germline assignment: CDR1 ENHRY and CDR2 SYGVKD. Trimming at V came to 6 bases and at J to 7 bases, leaving 6 bases not matched to a gene. Authors' methods: Reference gene primer amplification yielded estimated nucleated cell counts. The protocol was immunoSEQ multiplex PCR, while the TCRdb copy is restricted to in-frame clones and leaves out a portion. That table furnishes V, J and clone size, whereas the DNA furnished D and trimming. Found here are approximately 490,000 clones, about nine tenths of them singletons; the top ten hold 8.3%. Participants were aged about 18 to 90 years, lived in 25 or so US areas, and enrolled virtually. Participant-reported clinical history was the basis for cohort assignment.

The sample consisted of PBMCs or T cells enriched from blood (not recorded which). V usage is TRBV10-3 and J usage is TRBJ2-7; 7 bases align to TRBD1. The TCR originated in an older woman who had recovered from COVID-19. In DNA form, the CDR3 reads TGTGCCATCAGGGGGGACAGTCAAGAGCAGTACTTC. It specifies CAIRGDSQEQYF.